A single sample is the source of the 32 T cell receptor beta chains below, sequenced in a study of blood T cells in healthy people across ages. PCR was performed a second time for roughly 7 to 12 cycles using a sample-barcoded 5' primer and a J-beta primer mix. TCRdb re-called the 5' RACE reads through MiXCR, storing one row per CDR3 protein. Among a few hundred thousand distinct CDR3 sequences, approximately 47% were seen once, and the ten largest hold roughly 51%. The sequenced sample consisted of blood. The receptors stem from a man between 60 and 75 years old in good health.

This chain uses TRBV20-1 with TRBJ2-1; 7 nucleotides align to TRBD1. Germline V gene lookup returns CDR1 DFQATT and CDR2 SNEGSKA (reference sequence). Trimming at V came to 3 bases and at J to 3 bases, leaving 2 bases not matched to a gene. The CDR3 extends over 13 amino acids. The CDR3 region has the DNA TGCAGTGCTAGCCGGGACAGCTACAATGAGCAGTTCTTC. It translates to CSASRDSYNEQFF.

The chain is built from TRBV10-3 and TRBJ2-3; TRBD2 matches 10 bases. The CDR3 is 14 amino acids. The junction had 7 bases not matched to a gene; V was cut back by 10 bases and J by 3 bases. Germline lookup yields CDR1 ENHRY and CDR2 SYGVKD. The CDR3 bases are TGTGCCACCCGGGGACTAGCGCCTACAGATACGCAGTATTTT. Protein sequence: CATRGLAPTDTQYF.

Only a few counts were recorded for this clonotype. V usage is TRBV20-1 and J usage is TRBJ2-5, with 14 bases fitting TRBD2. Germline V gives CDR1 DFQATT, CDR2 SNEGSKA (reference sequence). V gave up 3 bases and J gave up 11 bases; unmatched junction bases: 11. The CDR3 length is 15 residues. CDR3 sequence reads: CSASGTSGSGWEQYF. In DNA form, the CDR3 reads TGCAGTGCTAGCGGGACTAGCGGGAGTGGGTGGGAGCAGTACTTC.

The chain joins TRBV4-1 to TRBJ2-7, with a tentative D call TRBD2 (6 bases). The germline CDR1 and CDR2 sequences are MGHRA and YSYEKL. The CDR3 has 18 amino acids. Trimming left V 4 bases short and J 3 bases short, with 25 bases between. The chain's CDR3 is CASSPGRVSRVGSYEQYF. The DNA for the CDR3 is TGCGCCAGCAGCCCCGGTAGGGTCTCGAGGGTCGGGAGCTACGAGCAGTACTTC.

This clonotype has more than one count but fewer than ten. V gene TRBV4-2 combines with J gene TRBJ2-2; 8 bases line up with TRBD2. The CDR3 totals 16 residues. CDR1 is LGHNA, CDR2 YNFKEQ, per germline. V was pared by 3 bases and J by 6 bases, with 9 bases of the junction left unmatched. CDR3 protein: CASSQRAGVPSGELFF. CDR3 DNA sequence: TGTGCCAGCAGCCAGAGAGCGGGAGTTCCGTCCGGGGAGCTGTTTTTT.

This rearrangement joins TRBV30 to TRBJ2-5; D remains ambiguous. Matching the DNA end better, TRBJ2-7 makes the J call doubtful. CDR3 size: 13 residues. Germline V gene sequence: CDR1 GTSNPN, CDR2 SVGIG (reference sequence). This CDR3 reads CAWSSLPIHEQYF. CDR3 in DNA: TGTGCCTGGAGTAGCCTGCCAATCCACGAGCAGTACTTC.

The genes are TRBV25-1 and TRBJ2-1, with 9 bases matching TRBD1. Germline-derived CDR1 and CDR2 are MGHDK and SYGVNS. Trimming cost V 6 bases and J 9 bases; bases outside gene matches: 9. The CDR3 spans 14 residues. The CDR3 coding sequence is TGTGCCAGCAGCAAGGGACAGGGTACTCTTGAGCAGTTCTTC. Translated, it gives CASSKGQGTLEQFF.

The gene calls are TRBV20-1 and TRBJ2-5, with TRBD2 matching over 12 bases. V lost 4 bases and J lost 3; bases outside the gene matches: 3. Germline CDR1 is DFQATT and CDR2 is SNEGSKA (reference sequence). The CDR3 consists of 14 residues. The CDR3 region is CSATRTSGKETQYF. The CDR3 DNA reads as TGCAGTGCTACCCGGACTAGCGGGAAAGAGACCCAGTACTTC.

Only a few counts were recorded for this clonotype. CDR3 coding DNA: TGTGCCAGCAGCGGACACATCTCTGGGGCCAACGTCCTGACTTTC. This sequence encodes CASSGHISGANVLTF. The V call is TRBV7-8, the J call TRBJ2-6; possibly TRBD1 for D (5 bases). The CDR3 extends over 15 amino acids. Trimming took 5 bases from V and 0 from J, leaving 8 bases between them. The V gene's germline CDR1 is SGHVS and CDR2 FQNEAQ.

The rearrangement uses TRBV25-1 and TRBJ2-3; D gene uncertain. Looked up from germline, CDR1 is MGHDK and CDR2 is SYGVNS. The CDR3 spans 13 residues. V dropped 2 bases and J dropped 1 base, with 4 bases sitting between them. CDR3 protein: CASSERGTDTQYF. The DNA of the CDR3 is TGTGCCAGCAGTGAACGGGGCACAGATACGCAGTATTTT.

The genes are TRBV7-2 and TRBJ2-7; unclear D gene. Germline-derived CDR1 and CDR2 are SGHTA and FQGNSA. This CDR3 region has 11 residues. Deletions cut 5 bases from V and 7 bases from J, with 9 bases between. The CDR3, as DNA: TGTGCCAGCAGCAATTACAATGAGCAGTACTTC. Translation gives CASSNYNEQYF.

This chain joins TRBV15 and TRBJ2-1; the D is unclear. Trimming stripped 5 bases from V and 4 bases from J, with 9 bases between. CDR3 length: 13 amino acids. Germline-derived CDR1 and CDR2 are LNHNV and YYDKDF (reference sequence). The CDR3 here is CATSGVRYNEQFF. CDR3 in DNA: TGTGCCACCAGCGGGGTGCGTTACAATGAGCAGTTCTTC.

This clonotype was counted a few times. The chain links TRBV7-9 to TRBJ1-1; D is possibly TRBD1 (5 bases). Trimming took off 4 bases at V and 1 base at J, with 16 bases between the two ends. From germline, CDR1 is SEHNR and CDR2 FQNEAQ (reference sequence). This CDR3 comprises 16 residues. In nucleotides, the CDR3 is TGTGCCAGCAGCTGGGGGATCGGGGAGGGGAACACTGAAGCTTTCTTT. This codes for CASSWGIGEGNTEAFF. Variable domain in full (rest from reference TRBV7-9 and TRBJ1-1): DTGVSQNPRHKITKRGQNVTFRCDPISEHNRLYWYRQTLGQGPEFLTYFQNEAQLEKSRLLSDRFSAERPKGSFSTLEIQRTEQGDSAMYLCASSWGIGEGNTEAFFGQGTRLTVV.

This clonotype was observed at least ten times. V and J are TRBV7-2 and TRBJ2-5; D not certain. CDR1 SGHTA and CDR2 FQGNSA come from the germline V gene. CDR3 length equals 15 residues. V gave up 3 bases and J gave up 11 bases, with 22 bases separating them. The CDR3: CASSFGRLTYNEQYF. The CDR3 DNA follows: TGTGCCAGCAGCTTCGGCCGGCTCACTTACAATGAGCAGTACTTC.

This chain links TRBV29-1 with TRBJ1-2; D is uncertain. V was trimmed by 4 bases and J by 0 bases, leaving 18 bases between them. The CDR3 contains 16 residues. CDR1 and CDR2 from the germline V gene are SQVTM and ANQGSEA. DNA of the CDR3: TGCAGCGTTGCCCTCGGGCAAGGGTCGGCTAACTATGGCTACACCTTC. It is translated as CSVALGQGSANYGYTF.

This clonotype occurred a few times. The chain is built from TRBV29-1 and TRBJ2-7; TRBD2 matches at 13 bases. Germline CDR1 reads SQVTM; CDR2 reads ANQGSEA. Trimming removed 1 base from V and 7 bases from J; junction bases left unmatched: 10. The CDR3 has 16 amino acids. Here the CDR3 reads CSVEGTSGRIGNEQYF. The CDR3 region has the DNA TGCAGCGTTGAAGGGACTAGCGGGAGAATAGGCAATGAGCAGTACTTC.

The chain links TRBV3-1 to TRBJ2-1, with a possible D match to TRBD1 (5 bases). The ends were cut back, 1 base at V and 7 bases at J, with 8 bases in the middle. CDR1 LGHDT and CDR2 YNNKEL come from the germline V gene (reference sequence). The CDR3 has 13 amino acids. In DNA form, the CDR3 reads TGTGCCAGCAGCCAAGTCCAGGGTAATGAGCAGTTCTTC. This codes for CASSQVQGNEQFF.

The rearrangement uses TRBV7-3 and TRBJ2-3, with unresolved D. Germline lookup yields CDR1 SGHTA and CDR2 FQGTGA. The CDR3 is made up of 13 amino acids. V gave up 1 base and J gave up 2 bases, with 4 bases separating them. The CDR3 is CASSLMYTDTQYF. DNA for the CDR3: TGTGCCAGCAGCTTAATGTACACAGATACGCAGTATTTT.

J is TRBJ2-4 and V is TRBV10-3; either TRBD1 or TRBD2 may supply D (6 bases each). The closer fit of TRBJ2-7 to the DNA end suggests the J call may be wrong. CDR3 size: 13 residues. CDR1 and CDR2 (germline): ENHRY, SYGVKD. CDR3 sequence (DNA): TGTGCCATCAGTGAAGGGGGGTCCTACGAGCAGTACTTC. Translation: CAISEGGSYEQYF.

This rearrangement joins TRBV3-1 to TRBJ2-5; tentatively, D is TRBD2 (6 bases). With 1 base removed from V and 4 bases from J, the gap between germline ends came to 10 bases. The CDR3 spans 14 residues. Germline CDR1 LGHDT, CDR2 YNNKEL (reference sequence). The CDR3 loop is CASSQVAGRETQYF. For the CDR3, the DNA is TGTGCCAGCAGCCAAGTGGCGGGGCGAGAGACCCAGTACTTC.

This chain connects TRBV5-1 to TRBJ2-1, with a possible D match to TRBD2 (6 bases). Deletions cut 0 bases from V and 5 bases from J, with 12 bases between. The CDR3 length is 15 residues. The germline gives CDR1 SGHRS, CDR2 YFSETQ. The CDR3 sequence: CASSLGGTRNNEQFF. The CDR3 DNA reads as TGCGCCAGCAGCTTGGGCGGGACCCGGAACAATGAGCAGTTCTTC.

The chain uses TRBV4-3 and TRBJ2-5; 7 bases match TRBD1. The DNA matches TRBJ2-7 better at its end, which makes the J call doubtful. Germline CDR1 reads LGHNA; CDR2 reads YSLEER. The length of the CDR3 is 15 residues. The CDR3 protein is CASSRSTGTTYEQYF. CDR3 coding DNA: TGCGCCAGCAGCCGGTCGACAGGGACAACCTACGAGCAGTACTTC.

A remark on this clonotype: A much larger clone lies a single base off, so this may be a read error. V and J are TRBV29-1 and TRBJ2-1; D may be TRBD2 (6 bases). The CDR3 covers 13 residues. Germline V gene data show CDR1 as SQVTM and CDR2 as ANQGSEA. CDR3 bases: TGCGGCGCTCAGAGCGGGTGGGGTAATGAGCAGTTCTTC. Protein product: CGAQSGWGNEQFF.

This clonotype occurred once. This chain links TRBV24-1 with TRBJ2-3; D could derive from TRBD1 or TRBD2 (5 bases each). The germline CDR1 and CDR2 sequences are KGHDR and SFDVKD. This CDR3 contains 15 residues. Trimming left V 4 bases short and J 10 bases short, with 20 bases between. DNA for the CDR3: TGTGCCACCAGTGACCCCCGGGACCCGAGCTCCTCGCAGTATTTT. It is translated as CATSDPRDPSSSQYF.

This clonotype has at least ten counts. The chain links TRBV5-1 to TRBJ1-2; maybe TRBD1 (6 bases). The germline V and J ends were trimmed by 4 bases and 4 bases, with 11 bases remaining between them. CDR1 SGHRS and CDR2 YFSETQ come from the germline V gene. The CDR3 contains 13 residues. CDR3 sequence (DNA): TGCGCCAGCAGCCAAGGACAGATCTATGGCTACACCTTC. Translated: CASSQGQIYGYTF.

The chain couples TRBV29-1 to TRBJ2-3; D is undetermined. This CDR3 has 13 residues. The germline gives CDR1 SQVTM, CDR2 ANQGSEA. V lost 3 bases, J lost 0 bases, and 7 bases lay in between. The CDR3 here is CSVDPGSTDTQYF. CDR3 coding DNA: TGCAGCGTTGATCCGGGTAGCACAGATACGCAGTATTTT.

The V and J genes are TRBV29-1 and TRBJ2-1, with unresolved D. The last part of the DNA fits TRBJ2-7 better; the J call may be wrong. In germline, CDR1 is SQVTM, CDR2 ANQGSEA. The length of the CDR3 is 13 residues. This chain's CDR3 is CSVDGSSVGEQYF. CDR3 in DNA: TGCAGCGTTGACGGGTCTTCCGTCGGGGAGCAGTACTTC.

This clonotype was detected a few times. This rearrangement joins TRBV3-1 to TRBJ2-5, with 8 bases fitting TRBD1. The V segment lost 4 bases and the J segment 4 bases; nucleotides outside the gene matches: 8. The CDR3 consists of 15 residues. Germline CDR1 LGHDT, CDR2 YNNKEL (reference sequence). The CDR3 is CASSPQTGARETQYF. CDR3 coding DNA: TGTGCCAGCAGCCCCCAGACAGGGGCGCGAGAGACCCAGTACTTC.

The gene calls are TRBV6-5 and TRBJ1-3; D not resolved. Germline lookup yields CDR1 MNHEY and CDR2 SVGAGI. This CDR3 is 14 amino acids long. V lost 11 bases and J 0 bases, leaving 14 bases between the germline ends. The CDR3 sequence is CASQTTYSGNTIYF. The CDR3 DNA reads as TGTGCCTCCCAGACAACTTACTCTGGAAACACCATATATTTT.

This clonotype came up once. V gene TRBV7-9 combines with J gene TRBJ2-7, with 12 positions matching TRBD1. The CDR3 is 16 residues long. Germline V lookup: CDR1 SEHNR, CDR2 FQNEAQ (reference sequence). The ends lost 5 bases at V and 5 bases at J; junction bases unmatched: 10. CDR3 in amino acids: CASSGGTGGNHNEQYF. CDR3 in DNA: TGTGCCAGCAGCGGGGGGACAGGGGGCAATCACAACGAGCAGTACTTC.

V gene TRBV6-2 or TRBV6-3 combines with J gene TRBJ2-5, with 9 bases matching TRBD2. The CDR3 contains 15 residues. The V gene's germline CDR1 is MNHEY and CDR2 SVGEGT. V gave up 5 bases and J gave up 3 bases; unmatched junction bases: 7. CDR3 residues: CASSHKRLAEETQYF. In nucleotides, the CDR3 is TGTGCCAGCAGTCACAAAAGACTAGCGGAAGAGACCCAGTACTTC.

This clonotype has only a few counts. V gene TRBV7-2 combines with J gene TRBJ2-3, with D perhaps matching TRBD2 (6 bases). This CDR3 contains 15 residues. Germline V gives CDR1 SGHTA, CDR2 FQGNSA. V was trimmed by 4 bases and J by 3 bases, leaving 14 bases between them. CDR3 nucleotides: TGTGCCAGCAGCTCTCAGGTGGGGGGAACAGATACGCAGTATTTT. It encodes CASSSQVGGTDTQYF.